The 21 T cell receptor beta chains below all came from one sample that was sequenced in a study of T cell responses to AZD1222 COVID-19 vaccine (dated by TCRdb to the early 2020s). Preparation of the library involved the immunoSEQ multiplex PCR assay. The source is immuneACCESS, and TCRdb retained only in-frame sequences with V and J called. Part of the clones is not carried over; for the studies checked, unresolved V genes explain less than half of this, and the remainder is unexplained. The sample profile shows 150,000 or so clones; around nine tenths of them were found once. The ten top clones hold over 1.1% of the sample. The time point label here, explained by the study, means: baseline before first vaccination. The specimen comprised peripheral blood, sampled on day 0 of AZD1222 vaccination. The origin of the receptors is an adult in good health.

This sequence joins TRBV7-2 and TRBJ1-4; D is uncertain. The V and J ends lost 4 bases and 10 bases respectively, with 7 bases between them. CDR3 size: 11 residues. The germline V gene has CDR1 SGHTA and CDR2 FQGNSA. CDR3 in amino acids: CASSSGIKLFF. The CDR3 coding sequence is TGTGCCAGCAGCTCCGGAATAAAACTGTTTTTT.

The chain couples TRBV19 to TRBJ1-6, with D maybe TRBD1 (6 bases). With 10 bases removed from V and 8 bases from J, the gap between germline ends came to 30 bases. CDR3 length: 18 amino acids. Germline-derived CDR1 and CDR2 are LNHDA and SQIVND (reference sequence). CDR3 region: CAIVTGWAFKSSHSPLHF. The CDR3 bases are TGTGCCATTGTGACAGGTTGGGCCTTCAAGTCCTCCCATTCACCCCTCCACTTT.

The V call is TRBV19, the J call TRBJ2-1; 7 bases fit TRBD2. The CDR3 sequence is 13 residues long. Germline V gives CDR1 LNHDA, CDR2 SQIVND (reference sequence). Losses at the gene ends were 5 bases for V and 14 bases for J; bases not matched to a gene: 12. DNA of the CDR3: TGTGCCAGTAGTGTTACCGGTAGCGGGTCTAAGTTCTTC. It specifies CASSVTGSGSKFF. Looking up the rest from reference TRBV19 and TRBJ2-1 gives the full variable domain: DGGITQSPKYLFRKEGQNVTLSCEQNLNHDAMYWYRQDPGQGLRLIYYSQIVNDFQKGDIAEGYSVSREKKESFPLTVTSAQKNPTAFYLCASSVTGSGSKFFGPGTRLTVL.

The genes are TRBV4-3 and TRBJ2-7; the match to TRBD1 covers 9 bases. The length of the CDR3 is 15 residues. Germline V lookup: CDR1 LGHNA, CDR2 YSLEER. V gave up 4 bases and J gave up 4 bases; unmatched junction bases: 8. CDR3 DNA: TGCGCCAGCAGCCCGGGACAGGGTATTTCTTACGAGCAGTACTTC. Translated: CASSPGQGISYEQYF.

This chain's CDR3 is CASSLAGTETGNTIYF. For the CDR3, the DNA is TGTGCCAGCAGCTTAGCTGGGACAGAGACTGGAAACACCATATATTTT. The chain recombines TRBV7-2 with TRBJ1-3; TRBD1 agrees at 7 bases. This CDR3 comprises 16 residues. Germline-derived CDR1 and CDR2 are SGHTA and FQGNSA. V was pared by 0 bases and J by 2 bases, with 4 bases of the junction left unmatched.

The rearrangement uses TRBV29-1 and TRBJ1-1; D call uncertain. This CDR3 is built from 14 residues. Germline lookup yields CDR1 SQVTM and CDR2 ANQGSEA. V lost 1 base to trimming and J lost 4 bases, with 13 bases between them. CDR3 protein: CSVEVVGLSTEAFF. DNA for the CDR3: TGCAGCGTTGAAGTGGTAGGGTTAAGCACTGAAGCTTTCTTT.

CDR3 nucleotides: TGCGCCAGCAGCTTGGAAGCACACAAATACGAGCAGTACTTC. It codes for CASSLEAHKYEQYF. This chain links TRBV5-1 with TRBJ2-7; D gene uncertain. CDR3 length: 14 residues. Germline loops: CDR1 SGHRS, CDR2 YFSETQ. Trimming shortened V by 0 bases and J by 4 bases, and 11 bases separated the two germline ends. Filled out from reference TRBV5-1 and TRBJ2-7, the complete variable domain reads KAGVTQTPRYLIKTRGQQVTLSCSPISGHRSVSWYQQTPGQGLQFLFEYFSETQRNKGNFPGRFSGRQFSNSRSEMNVSTLELGDSALYLCASSLEAHKYEQYFGPGTRLTVT.

This sequence joins TRBV27 and TRBJ1-1, with a weak D call TRBD1 (5 bases). The CDR3 length is 14 residues. Germline V gives CDR1 MNHEY, CDR2 SMNVEV (reference sequence). V was shortened by 6 bases and J by 9 bases, with 20 bases between the two germline ends. For the CDR3, the DNA is TGTGCCAGCAGGGGAACAGGTCCCCCCGCTCAAGCTTTCTTT. It yields the protein CASRGTGPPAQAFF.

The chain carries TRBV28 and TRBJ2-1; perhaps TRBD2 as D (6 bases). The germline CDR1 and CDR2 sequences are MDHEN and SYDVKM. The CDR3 length is 17 residues. The V end lost 3 bases, the J end lost 0 bases, and 15 bases lay between the germline ends. The CDR3 region has the DNA TGTGCCAGCAGTTTTAGCGGACTCCGATCCTCCTACAATGAGCAGTTCTTC. Its protein product is CASSFSGLRSSYNEQFF.

The chain has TRBV7-3 and TRBJ2-1, with TRBD1 identical over 7 bases. The CDR3 is made up of 13 amino acids. V lost 6 bases, J lost 4 bases, and 3 bases stayed unmatched. The germline gives CDR1 SGHTA, CDR2 FQGTGA. The CDR3 loop reads CASRGTVYNEQFF. The CDR3 DNA reads TGTGCCAGCAGGGGGACAGTTTACAATGAGCAGTTCTTC.

This rearrangement joins TRBV4-3 to TRBJ1-6; D uncertain. Germline assignment: CDR1 LGHNA and CDR2 YSLEER. CDR3 size: 15 residues. Trimming removed 2 bases at V and 2 bases at J, with 7 bases between. Written as DNA, the CDR3 is TGCGCCAGCAGCCAACAGATAGCCTATAATTCACCCCTCCACTTT. Protein product: CASSQQIAYNSPLHF.

This CDR3 reads CASSQGVRDQPQHF. DNA of the CDR3: TGTGCCAGCTCTCAGGGCGTAAGGGATCAGCCCCAGCATTTT. The chain uses TRBV18 and TRBJ1-5; maybe TRBD1 (5 bases). Germline V lookup: CDR1 KGHSH, CDR2 LQKENI. The V end was cut by 6 bases, the J end by 5 bases, with 14 bases between. The CDR3 consists of 14 residues.

As DNA, the CDR3 is TGTGCCACCAGCATTTCTGGGGGGGTAATTCAGTACTTC. Protein sequence: CATSISGGVIQYF. This chain links TRBV15 with TRBJ2-4; 7 nucleotides align to TRBD2. The junction had 7 bases not matched to a gene; V was cut back by 4 bases and J by 10 bases. This CDR3 has 13 amino acids. CDR1 LNHNV and CDR2 YYDKDF come from the germline V gene (reference sequence).

The chain couples TRBV28 to TRBJ1-5; 10 bases agree with TRBD1. V was pared by 5 bases and J by 1 base, with 5 bases of the junction left unmatched. The length of the CDR3 is 16 residues. CDR1 MDHEN and CDR2 SYDVKM come from the germline V gene. This CDR3 reads CASSRDRGGSNQPQHF. CDR3 bases: TGTGCCAGCAGTCGGGACAGGGGAGGAAGCAATCAGCCCCAGCATTTT.

The V and J genes are TRBV19 and TRBJ1-1; 8 bases are a match to TRBD1. J gave up 2 bases and V 4 bases, and 3 bases lay outside the gene matches. This CDR3 is 14 amino acids long. From germline, CDR1 is LNHDA and CDR2 SQIVND (reference sequence). The CDR3 protein is CASSRQGSNTEAFF. The CDR3 DNA reads TGTGCCAGTAGTAGACAGGGGAGCAACACTGAAGCTTTCTTT.

This chain links TRBV15 with TRBJ1-4; no definite D call. Deletions cut 9 bases from V and 0 bases from J, with 20 bases between. Germline V gene sequence: CDR1 LNHNV, CDR2 YYDKDF (reference sequence). The CDR3 has 17 residues. CDR3 amino acids: CATMGTESDTTNEKLFF. Written as DNA, the CDR3 is TGTGCCACTATGGGAACAGAGAGTGATACAACTAATGAAAAACTGTTTTTT.

J is TRBJ2-2 and V is TRBV9; no definite D call. V dropped 0 bases and J dropped 6 bases, with 6 bases sitting between them. CDR3 length: 13 amino acids. The V gene's germline CDR1 is SGDLS and CDR2 YYNGEE. CDR3 protein: CASSVDQSGELFF. CDR3 nucleotide sequence: TGTGCCAGCAGCGTAGATCAATCCGGGGAGCTGTTTTTT.

This sequence joins TRBV7-2 and TRBJ2-1; 8 positions agree with TRBD1. This CDR3 spans 16 amino acids. Per germline, CDR1 SGHTA and CDR2 FQGNSA. The V segment lost 4 bases and the J segment 2 bases; nucleotides outside the gene matches: 7. The CDR3 protein is CASSSRTGIPYNEQFF. The CDR3 nucleotides read TGTGCCAGCAGCTCTCGGACAGGGATACCCTACAATGAGCAGTTCTTC.

This clone was recorded once. This sequence joins TRBV2 and TRBJ1-4; TRBD1 might be the D (5 bases). CDR3 length: 13 residues. V was pared by 9 bases and J by 7 bases, with 15 bases between. Germline CDR1 and CDR2: SNHLY and FYNNEI. The CDR3 loop is CASRWGWGEKLFF. In DNA form, the CDR3 reads TGTGCCAGTAGATGGGGGTGGGGTGAAAAACTGTTTTTT.

V and J are TRBV29-1 and TRBJ2-3; no clear D gene. The V and J ends lost 1 base and 6 bases respectively, with 11 bases between them. The CDR3 consists of 13 residues. Looked up from germline, CDR1 is SQVTM and CDR2 is ANQGSEA. This CDR3 is CSVEGALKDTQYF. The CDR3 DNA reads TGCAGCGTTGAAGGGGCACTGAAGGATACGCAGTATTTT.

The chain recombines TRBV7-2 with TRBJ2-3, with D perhaps TRBD2 (6 bases). V lost 2 bases and J 2 bases, leaving 11 bases between the germline ends. Germline CDR1 SGHTA, CDR2 FQGNSA. The CDR3 spans 15 residues. The CDR3 loop reads CASSLTQRVTDTQYF. In nucleotides, the CDR3 is TGTGCCAGCAGCTTAACCCAGCGGGTCACAGATACGCAGTATTTT.